This paragraph covers one T cell receptor beta chain sequence. The germline gives CDR1 MGHDK, CDR2 SYGVNS. This CDR3 region has 14 residues. With 10 bases clipped from V and 4 bases from J, the junction kept 9 bases outside the gene matches. These data come from a study of shared clonotypes between healthy human individuals. Selected positively for CCR7 and CD45RO-negative, naive CD8 cells excluded terminally differentiated effector memory CD45RA+ cells. Those who donated, Caucasian adults without exception, all lived in Nashville, Tennessee. Samples underwent the assay at deep level. Authors' data handling: As immunoSEQ supplied junction-only sequences (without quality scores), filtering differed. Here immunoSEQ multiplex PCR was the method, and the copy in TCRdb shows in-frame clones only, minus some. V and J calls plus clone size are reproduced from that table; the DNA served to infer D and trimming. The table shows millions of clones, with roughly 95% occurring only once.

This receptor was taken from a man aged 18-30 years in good health. V gene TRBV25-1 combines with J gene TRBJ2-5; 10 bases are a match to TRBD1. The specimen was naive CD8+ T cells sorted from blood. The CDR3 is CATRGQGSGETQYF. The CDR3 region has the DNA TGTGCCACCCGGGGACAGGGGTCGGGAGAGACCCAGTACTTC.